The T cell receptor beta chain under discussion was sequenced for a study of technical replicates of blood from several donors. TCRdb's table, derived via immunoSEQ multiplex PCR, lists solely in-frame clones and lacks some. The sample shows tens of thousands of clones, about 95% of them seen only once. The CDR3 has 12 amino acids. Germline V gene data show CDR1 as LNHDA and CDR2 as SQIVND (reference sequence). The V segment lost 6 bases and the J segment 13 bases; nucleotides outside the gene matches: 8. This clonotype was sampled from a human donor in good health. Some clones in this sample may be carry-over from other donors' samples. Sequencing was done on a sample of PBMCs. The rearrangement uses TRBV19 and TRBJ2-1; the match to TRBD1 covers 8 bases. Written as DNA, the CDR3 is TGTGCCAGTAGATCCACCGGGACAGGTCAGTTCTTC. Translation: CASRSTGTGQFF.